The rows below give T cell receptor beta chains drawn from one sample of a study of HIV-infected children after antiretroviral therapy interruption. One entry per CDR3 protein results from TCRdb running MiXCR on the 3' RACE reads. The sample shows more than 35,000 distinct CDR3 sequences, approximately 6.1% of them seen only once. The sequences come from CD45RA+ CD4+ T cells from PBMCs, pooled from several time points, collected from a donor given antiretroviral therapy, either interrupted or continuous. The source is a pool of human donors with HIV. The CDR3 runs from the conserved cysteine through the conserved F or W. Fields, in order: D gene, CDR3 length, clone size, J gene, V gene, CDR3 DNA, CDR3 protein. D genes are given only for firm matches. Clone sizes are given selectively: once, few, many, or a class where the clone is expanded.

TRBD1 | 16 | many | TRBJ2-5 | TRBV24-1 | TGTGCCACCAGTGACGTCCCGGGACAGGGGTCGGGGACCCAGTACTTC | CATSDVPGQGSGTQYF
. | 17 | medium-sized | TRBJ2-7 | TRBV3-1 | TGTGCCAGCAGCCAAGATTTGGTCTGGGCTAGCACCTACGAGCAGTACTTC | CASSQDLVWASTYEQYF
TRBD1 | 15 | many | TRBJ1-1 | TRBV29-1 | TGTAGTTCGGTTCCGGGACAGGGGGCTAGCACAGAAGTCTTCTTT | CSSVPGQGASTEVFF
. | 12 | many | TRBJ1-2 | TRBV5-6 | TGTGCCAGCAGCGTCAGAGACTATGGCTACACCTTC | CASSVRDYGYTF
. | 17 | . | TRBJ1-3 | TRBV6-6 | TGTGCCAGCAGTAAATCGGGGCCCAGGGGCTCTGGAAACACCATATATTTT | CASSKSGPRGSGNTIYF
. | 14 | many | TRBJ2-7 | TRBV11-3 | TGTGCCAGCAGCTTAGGGACTACATTCAACGAGCAGTACTTC | CASSLGTTFNEQYF
. | 13 | . | TRBJ1-1 | TRBV30 | TGTGCCTGGAACCCCGACCGGAACACTGAAGCTTTCTTT | CAWNPDRNTEAFF
. | 12 | many | TRBJ2-4 | TRBV7-2 | TGTGCCAGCTTAACACAGGGAAACATTCAGTACTTC | CASLTQGNIQYF
TRBD1 | 16 | many | TRBJ2-4 | TRBV18 | TGTGCCAGCTCACCGCAACAGGGGGCGGCCAAAAACATTCAGTACTTC | CASSPQQGAAKNIQYF
. | 15 | many | TRBJ2-7 | TRBV7-9 | TGTGCCAGCAGCCAGAACCGGGGCCTGGGCCTCGAGCAGTACTTC | CASSQNRGLGLEQYF
. | 19 | many | TRBJ2-2 | TRBV12-3/TRBV12-4 | TGTGCCAGCAGGACCGGAATCGTGCCATCACGACATAAGCGTCTGGAGCTGTTTTTT | CASRTGIVPSRHKRLELFF
. | 12 | many | TRBJ1-5 | TRBV2 | TGTGCCAGCAAAGAGTCCGATCAGCCCCAGCATTTT | CASKESDQPQHF
. | 11 | many | TRBJ2-5 | TRBV6-1 | TGTGCCAGCAGCGCAGCAGAGACCCAGTACTTC | CASSAAETQYF
. | 12 | many | TRBJ1-1 | TRBV10-3 | TGTGCCGTTAGGGGGTTGAACACTGAAGCTTTCTTT | CAVRGLNTEAFF
TRBD2 | 15 | few | TRBJ2-5 | TRBV4-3 | TGCGCCAGCAGCCATCGGACTAGCGGACAAGAGACCCAGTACTTC | CASSHRTSGQETQYF
. | 15 | . | TRBJ1-4 | TRBV30 | TGTGCCTGGAGTCTAGTAGGGGATAGTGCAGAAACGCTGTATTTT | CAWSLVGDSAETLYF
TRBD2 | 18 | many | TRBJ2-1 | TRBV19 | TGTGCCAGTAGTGGGACTAGCGGGAGCCATCTCTCCTACAATGAGCAGTTCTTC | CASSGTSGSHLSYNEQFF
. | 13 | few | TRBJ1-6 | TRBV6-5 | TGTGCCAGCAGGTTCTCCTATAATTCACCCCTCCACTTT | CASRFSYNSPLHF
TRBD1 | 13 | many | TRBJ2-5 | TRBV24-1 | TGTGCCACCAGTGATTACAGGGGAGAGACCCAGTACTTC | CATSDYRGETQYF